Ten or more counts support the clone carrying this T cell receptor beta chain. The data derive from a study of early T cells in non-severe SARS-CoV-2 infection. Across the study: Sequencing of bulk RNA from unsorted whole blood was done, without chain pairing.

Germline V gene data show CDR1 as DFQATT and CDR2 as SNEGSKA (reference sequence). The CDR3 runs 15 residues. V was clipped by 3 bases and J by 8 bases; unmatched bases: 10. The TCR library protocol attached unique molecular identifiers to the individual cDNA molecules. From the 5' RACE reads, TCRdb called clonotypes with MiXCR, one entry per CDR3 protein. The data show tens of thousands of distinct CDR3 sequences, with 6% to 8.5% seen just once and roughly 3.5% held by the top ten. Input material: whole blood. The V and J genes are TRBV20-1 and TRBJ1-4, with 9 nucleotides matching TRBD1. This TCR came from an adult who was a healthcare worker with PCR-confirmed SARS-CoV-2 infection or an uninfected control (not recorded which). The CDR3 DNA is TGCAGTGCTAGCCGGCCGGGACAGGGAAGGGAAAAACTGTTTTTT. It is translated as CSASRPGQGREKLFF.